This TCR beta chain derives from a study of early T cells in non-severe SARS-CoV-2 infection. Study findings and constraints: VDJdb matching favored anti-spike CD8 responses, missing private and CD4 specificities.

This clonotype was seen ten or more times. Its antigen remains unknown. cDNA molecules, individually, were tagged with unique molecular identifiers. TCRdb analysed the 5' RACE reads with MiXCR anew, one entry per CDR3 protein. The repertoire holds 50,000 or so distinct CDR3 sequences, with about 8.2% as singletons. Trimming removed 0 bases at V and 5 bases at J, with 3 bases between. Germline lookup yields CDR1 SGHRS and CDR2 YFSETQ. CDR3 size: 11 residues. Source material: whole blood. This sequence joins TRBV5-1 and TRBJ2-7; D call uncertain. This clonotype was obtained from an adult who was a healthcare worker with PCR-confirmed SARS-CoV-2 infection or an uninfected control (not recorded which). CDR3 protein: CASSLDHEQYF. Here the CDR3 DNA reads TGCGCCAGCAGCTTGGACCACGAGCAGTACTTC.